One sample yielded the 5 T cell receptor beta chains listed below, sequenced in a study of glioma-infiltrating T cells. Using RNA template, CDR3s of TCR alpha and beta were amplified with iRepertoire arm-PCR. TCRdb re-called the multiplex PCR reads through MiXCR, storing one row per CDR3 protein. The repertoire consists of roughly 20,000 distinct CDR3 sequences, with roughly 25% occurring once and the leading ten covering around 13%. The sample consisted of glioma tissue, nonneoplastic brain tissue, or PBMCs (not recorded which). All receptors derive from a human donor with low-grade glioma or glioblastoma, undergoing nonglioma brain surgery, or in good health (not recorded which).

In this sample, this clonotype turned up a few times. The chain couples TRBV12-3 or TRBV12-4 to TRBJ1-5; 7 nucleotides line up with TRBD1. The ends lost 6 bases at V and 5 bases at J; junction bases unmatched: 7. This CDR3 region has 14 residues. CDR3 in DNA: TGTGCCAGCAGGCTCAGGGGGATTGATCAGCCCCAGCATTTT. It specifies CASRLRGIDQPQHF.

In its sample, this clonotype was seen many times. J is TRBJ2-4 and V is TRBV28; 9 bases map to TRBD1. Germline V lookup: CDR1 MDHEN, CDR2 SYDVKM. The CDR3 has 19 amino acids. The V segment lost 5 bases and the J segment 0 bases; nucleotides outside the gene matches: 14. This CDR3 reads CASSPGDRALSLAKNIQYF. The CDR3 DNA sequence: TGTGCCAGCAGTCCAGGGGACAGGGCCCTATCATTAGCCAAAAACATTCAGTACTTC.

The chain recombines TRBV7-9 with TRBJ2-5; 9 nucleotides align to TRBD1. Trimming removed 4 bases from V and 3 bases from J; junction bases left unmatched: 3. This CDR3 is built from 14 residues. Germline V gene data show CDR1 as SEHNR and CDR2 as FQNEAQ (reference sequence). CDR3 nucleotides: TGTGCCAGCAGCTACAGGGGGCGGAAAGAGACCCAGTACTTC. Its translation is CASSYRGRKETQYF.

This clonotype has a count of ten or more. The chain is built from TRBV20-1 and TRBJ1-6; D might be TRBD1 (6 bases). The V gene lost 6 bases and the J gene lost 4 bases, with 10 bases spanning the gap. The CDR3 is 13 residues long. Germline loops: CDR1 DFQATT, CDR2 SNEGSKA (reference sequence). This chain's CDR3 is CSAGDTYNSPLHF. CDR3 in DNA: TGCAGTGCCGGGGACACTTATAATTCACCCCTCCACTTT.

This clonotype was counted between two and nine times. V and J are TRBV12-3 or TRBV12-4 and TRBJ1-3; unclear D gene. V dropped 2 bases and J dropped 0 bases, with 5 bases sitting between them. This CDR3 is built from 14 residues. The CDR3, as DNA: TGTGCCAGCAGTTTAATAGACTCTGGAAACACCATATATTTT. This sequence encodes CASSLIDSGNTIYF.